The 3 T cell receptor beta chains below come from one sample, sequenced in a study of OX40 agonist ivuxolimab in advanced cancers. The library relied on the immunoSEQ multiplex PCR assay. TCRdb took over this immuneACCESS table, retaining in-frame rearrangements with V and J assigned. Such tables are incomplete; in checked studies, under half of the missing clones stem from an unresolved V gene, and the remainder is unexplained. Across this sample there are tens of thousands of clones, with approximately 89% seen only once. The ten largest clones take up under 0.7% of the sample. The sequencing here drew on CD4+ or CD8+ T cells sorted from blood, taken in a trial of the OX40 agonist ivuxolimab. Receptors were obtained from an adult with an advanced solid tumor such as melanoma, head and neck, liver or kidney cancer.

The chain recombines TRBV5-4 with TRBJ2-3; D might be TRBD2 (6 bases). V lost 0 bases and J lost 0, with 14 bases in between. CDR3 length equals 17 residues. CDR1 SGHNT and CDR2 YYREEE come from the germline V gene (reference sequence). CDR3 sequence reads: CASSLGGAGSSTDTQYF. CDR3 in DNA: TGTGCCAGCAGCTTGGGCGGGGCCGGATCTAGCACAGATACGCAGTATTTT.

This clone was counted once. V and J are TRBV11-3 and TRBJ2-3, with 7 bases matching TRBD2. The CDR3 runs 14 residues. Losses at the gene ends were 2 bases for V and 4 bases for J; bases not matched to a gene: 3. CDR1 and CDR2 from the germline V gene are SGHNT and YENEEA. CDR3 region: CASSLHAGADTQYF. The CDR3 DNA reads TGTGCCAGCAGCTTACACGCGGGGGCAGATACGCAGTATTTT.

CDR3 DNA sequence: TGTGCCAGCAACGGGGTCAATAGCAATCAGCCCCAGCATTTT. It specifies CASNGVNSNQPQHF. This chain joins TRBV6-1 and TRBJ1-5; no definite D call. Trimming removed 7 bases at V and 0 bases at J, with 10 bases between. The V gene's germline CDR1 is MNHNS and CDR2 SASEGT. The CDR3 extends over 14 amino acids.